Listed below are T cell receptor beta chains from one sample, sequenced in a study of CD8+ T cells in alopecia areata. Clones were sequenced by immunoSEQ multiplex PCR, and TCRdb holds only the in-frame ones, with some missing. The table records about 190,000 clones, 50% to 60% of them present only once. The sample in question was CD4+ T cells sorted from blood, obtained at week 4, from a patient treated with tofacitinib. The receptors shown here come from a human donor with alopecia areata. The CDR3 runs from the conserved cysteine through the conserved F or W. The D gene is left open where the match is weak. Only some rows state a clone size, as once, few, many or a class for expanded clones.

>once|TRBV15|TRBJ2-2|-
TGTGCCACCAGCTCGTGGGACCGCACCGGGGAGCTGTTTTTT
CATSSWDRTGELFF
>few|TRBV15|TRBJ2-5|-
TGTGCCACCAGTCGCGGGGGCGGGGGAGAGACCCAGTACTTC
CATSRGGGGETQYF
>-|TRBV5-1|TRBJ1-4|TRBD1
TGCGCCAGCAGCTTTGGACAGGGTAATGAAAAACTGTTTTTT
CASSFGQGNEKLFF
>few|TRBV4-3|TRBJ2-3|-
TGCGCCAGCAGCCCATATCGATTGAGTCTAGCGCAGAGCACAGATACGCAGTATTTT
CASSPYRLSLAQSTDTQYF
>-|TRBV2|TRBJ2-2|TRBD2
TGTGCCAGCAGCCCAACTAGCGGGAACACCGGGGAGCTGTTTTTT
CASSPTSGNTGELFF
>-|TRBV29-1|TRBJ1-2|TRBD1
TGCAGCGTGCGGACAGGGTATGGCTACACCTTC
CSVRTGYGYTF
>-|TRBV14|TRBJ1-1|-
TGTGCCAGCAGCCAAGATCTAGGGATTGAAGCTTTCTTT
CASSQDLGIEAFF
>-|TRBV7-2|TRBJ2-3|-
TGTGCCAGCAGCTTAGGACAAAGGGATACGCAGTATTTT
CASSLGQRDTQYF
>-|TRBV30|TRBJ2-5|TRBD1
TGTGCCTGGAGTAGGACAGGTCAAGAGACCCAGTACTTC
CAWSRTGQETQYF
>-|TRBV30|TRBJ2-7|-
TGTGCCTGGGGGGTGATCTACGAGCAGTACTTC
CAWGVIYEQYF
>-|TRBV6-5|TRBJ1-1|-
TGTGCCAGCAGTTACGGTTTGAGCACTGAAGCTTTCTTT
CASSYGLSTEAFF
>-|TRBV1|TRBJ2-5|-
TGCACCAGCACCCCTCCTATAGCGGGAGGGCCGAGGGACCAAGAGACCCAGTACTTC
CTSTPPIAGGPRDQETQYF
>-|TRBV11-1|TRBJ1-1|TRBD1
TGTGCCAGCAGCTTCGAGGGGGCCTCCACTGAAGCTTTCTTT
CASSFEGASTEAFF
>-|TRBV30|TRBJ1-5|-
TGTGCCTGGAGTGTACCCTGGGGCTCGGGTTCGGGGCAGCCCCAGCATTTT
CAWSVPWGSGSGQPQHF
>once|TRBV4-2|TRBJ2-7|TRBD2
TGTGCCAGCAGCCCGACTACGGCACTAGCGGGACGCGCATACGAGCAGTACTTC
CASSPTTALAGRAYEQYF
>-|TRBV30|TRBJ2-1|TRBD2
TGTGCCTGGGGCTCGGGGAGCGGGATAAGCTCCTACAATGAGCAGTTCTTC
CAWGSGSGISSYNEQFF
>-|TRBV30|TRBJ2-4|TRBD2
TGTGCCTGGAGTGCAGAGGCCGGGGGGATCCAAAAAGGCATTCAGTACTTC
CAWSAEAGGIQKGIQYF